The 22 T cell receptor beta chains below come from one sample, sequenced in a study of vaccination and CD4 T cells after COVID-19. The treatment denotes: approximately 9-day PBMC culture with coronavirus spike peptide pools or control peptides (ViraFEST assay). Gathering of the CD4+ T cells, from the unexposed donor, took place before the COVID-19 pandemic (2011-2018). The antigens for these receptors are not known. The Oncomine TCR Beta short-read assay was applied to DNA of cultured CD4+ T cells. DNA came from CD4+ T cells after culture. TCRdb re-derived calls from the PCR reads in MiXCR, one entry per CDR3 protein. Of approximately 10,000 distinct CDR3 sequences in the sample, 30% to 40% were seen once. What was sequenced was CD4+ T cells from blood, cultured in vitro. All receptors derive from a human donor in good health.

The gene calls are TRBV30 and TRBJ1-1; TRBD1 might be the D (5 bases). With 5 bases removed from V and 5 bases from J, the gap between germline ends came to 15 bases. Germline CDR1 and CDR2: GTSNPN and SVGIG (reference sequence). CDR3 length equals 13 residues. The CDR3 nucleotides read TGTGCCTGGTTAACTCGAGAGGGGACTGAAGCTTTCTTT. It yields the protein CAWLTREGTEAFF.

V gene TRBV5-6 combines with J gene TRBJ1-5; D gene unclear. V was cut by 3 bases and J by 5 bases, with 12 bases left in between. The CDR3 extends over 14 amino acids. CDR1 and CDR2 from the germline V gene are SGHDT and YYEEEE. This CDR3 is CASSSIKADQPQHF. In DNA form, the CDR3 reads TGTGCCAGCAGCTCTATCAAGGCAGATCAGCCCCAGCATTTT.

This clonotype came up a few times. This sequence joins TRBV6-4 and TRBJ2-3, with 12 bases identical to TRBD1. V dropped 5 bases and J dropped 4; count of bases not matched to a gene: 4. CDR1 and CDR2 (germline): MRHNA, SNTAGT. This CDR3 has 15 amino acids. The CDR3 sequence: CASSTGTGGADTQYF. The CDR3 bases are TGTGCCAGCAGTACCGGGACAGGGGGCGCAGATACGCAGTATTTT.

This clonotype showed up just a few times. V usage is TRBV27 and J usage is TRBJ2-2, with D possibly being TRBD2 (6 bases). With 6 bases removed from V and 1 base from J, the gap between germline ends came to 15 bases. CDR3 length: 16 amino acids. CDR1 is MNHEY, CDR2 SMNVEV, per germline (reference sequence). CDR3 in amino acids: CASREGLALNTGELFF. The DNA for the CDR3 is TGTGCCAGCAGGGAGGGATTGGCGCTGAACACCGGGGAGCTGTTTTTT.

This clonotype was seen a few times. The chain employs TRBV2 and TRBJ2-7; TRBD1 or TRBD2 may be the D gene (5 bases each). The CDR3 covers 11 residues. CDR1 SNHLY and CDR2 FYNNEI come from the germline V gene. Trimming cost V 6 bases and J 6 bases, with 9 bases left between them. CDR3 DNA: TGTGCCAGCAGGATTGGGACCGAGCAGTACTTC. It specifies CASRIGTEQYF.

This clonotype was seen a handful of times. This chain joins TRBV5-4 and TRBJ1-1; no clear D gene. Trimming stripped 3 bases from V and 4 bases from J, with 19 bases between. The germline CDR1 and CDR2 sequences are SGHNT and YYREEE (reference sequence). This CDR3 spans 16 amino acids. CDR3 bases: TGTGCCAGCAGCTCGGGTTCTCCGATGGCCCTCACTGAAGCTTTCTTT. Its protein product is CASSSGSPMALTEAFF.

This chain links TRBV14 with TRBJ1-2; D unresolved. In germline, CDR1 is SGHDN, CDR2 FVKESK. V lost 1 base and J 5 bases, leaving 11 bases between the germline ends. The CDR3 extends over 14 amino acids. DNA of the CDR3: TGTGCCAGCAGCCAAGCCGGGCAGAGATATGGCTACACCTTC. Translated: CASSQAGQRYGYTF.

CDR3 coding DNA: TGTGCCAGCAACTCCATTGGGGGAGGCAGGAGCACAGATACGCAGTATTTT. Protein: CASNSIGGGRSTDTQYF. The rearrangement uses TRBV28 and TRBJ2-3; possibly TRBD2 for D (6 bases). Trimming pared 7 bases from V and 0 bases from J, leaving 20 bases between. The CDR3 contains 17 residues. CDR1 is MDHEN, CDR2 SYDVKM, per germline.

The V and J genes are TRBV11-2 and TRBJ1-1, with a weak D call TRBD1 (6 bases). The CDR3 spans 14 residues. Germline V gives CDR1 SGHAT, CDR2 FQNNGV. V was pared by 5 bases and J by 3 bases, with 13 bases between. CDR3: CASSLKGGDTEAFF. CDR3 nucleotide sequence: TGTGCCAGCAGCCTAAAGGGGGGGGACACTGAAGCTTTCTTT.

By share of the sample, this clonotype is medium-sized (0.01 to 0.1%). The V gene is TRBV7-2, the J gene TRBJ2-3, with 13 bases identical to TRBD2. The CDR3 is made up of 13 amino acids. The germline gives CDR1 SGHTA, CDR2 FQGNSA. V was pared by 5 bases and J by 9 bases, with 2 bases of the junction left unmatched. CDR3 amino acids: CASSGLAGDTQYF. The CDR3 region has the DNA TGTGCCAGCAGCGGACTAGCGGGAGACACGCAGTATTTT. Full variable domain (remainder filled in from reference TRBV7-2 and TRBJ2-3): GAGVSQSPSNKVTEKGKDVELRCDPISGHTALYWYRQSLGQGLEFLIYFQGNSAPDKSGLPSDRFSAERTGGSVSTLTIQRTQQEDSAVYLCASSGLAGDTQYFGPGTRLTVL.

The chain combines TRBV19 with TRBJ2-7; weak D call: TRBD1 (6 bases). Germline values: CDR1 LNHDA, CDR2 SQIVND (reference sequence). The V and J ends lost 6 bases and 2 bases respectively, with 20 bases between them. The CDR3 runs 16 residues. This CDR3 is CASSGTTITPTYEQYF. CDR3 coding DNA: TGTGCCAGTAGCGGGACAACGATTACACCCACCTACGAGCAGTACTTC.

In its sample, this clonotype was seen a few times. The chain links TRBV19 to TRBJ2-3; D perhaps matches TRBD1 (6 bases). Trimming pared 4 bases from V and 8 bases from J, leaving 19 bases between. Germline V CDR1 and CDR2: LNHDA, SQIVND (reference sequence). This CDR3 has 15 amino acids. CDR3: CASSTLLTGRRTQYF. The CDR3 DNA reads TGTGCCAGTAGTACCCTCCTGACAGGCCGCCGTACGCAGTATTTT.

This clonotype was picked up a small number of times. V gene TRBV20-1 combines with J gene TRBJ2-1; 15 bases are a match to TRBD2. Trimming removed 5 bases from V and 4 bases from J; junction bases left unmatched: 6. From germline, CDR1 is DFQATT and CDR2 SNEGSKA (reference sequence). The CDR3 extends over 16 amino acids. This chain's CDR3 is CSAPGLAGGRYNEQFF. DNA of the CDR3: TGCAGTGCTCCTGGACTAGCGGGAGGGCGGTACAATGAGCAGTTCTTC.

This clonotype was picked up a small number of times. The V gene is TRBV24-1, the J gene TRBJ2-1, with unresolved D. The CDR3 length is 12 residues. Trimming took off 5 bases at V and 10 bases at J, with 11 bases between the two ends. Germline loops: CDR1 KGHDR, CDR2 SFDVKD. The CDR3 DNA sequence: TGTGCCACCAGTGCTTTCGAAGGGGAGCAGTTCTTC. It yields the protein CATSAFEGEQFF.

This clonotype has only a few counts. This chain connects TRBV2 to TRBJ2-7, with 7 bases matching TRBD1. The CDR3 runs to 14 residues. Germline lookup yields CDR1 SNHLY and CDR2 FYNNEI. V lost 4 bases to trimming and J lost 0 bases; unmatched junction nucleotides: 3. CDR3 in DNA: TGTGCCAGCAGTGGACAGGGACCCTCCTACGAGCAGTACTTC. Translated: CASSGQGPSYEQYF.

The chain is built from TRBV20-1 and TRBJ1-6; D is unresolved. With 1 base removed from V and 0 bases from J, the gap between germline ends came to 10 bases. The CDR3 sequence is 16 residues long. CDR1 and CDR2 from the germline V gene are DFQATT and SNEGSKA (reference sequence). CDR3 residues: CSARAPQSSYNSPLHF. As DNA, the CDR3 is TGCAGTGCTAGAGCCCCCCAGAGCTCCTATAATTCACCCCTCCACTTT.

This clonotype was observed a few times. V gene TRBV19 combines with J gene TRBJ1-1; possible D gene TRBD1, 6 bases. This CDR3 spans 14 amino acids. The germline V gene has CDR1 LNHDA and CDR2 SQIVND (reference sequence). Trimming took off 3 bases at V and 5 bases at J, with 13 bases between the two ends. CDR3 sequence: CASSMLGAETEAFF. CDR3 nucleotides: TGTGCCAGTAGTATGTTGGGGGCGGAAACTGAAGCTTTCTTT. Variable domain in full (rest from reference TRBV19 and TRBJ1-1): DGGITQSPKYLFRKEGQNVTLSCEQNLNHDAMYWYRQDPGQGLRLIYYSQIVNDFQKGDIAEGYSVSREKKESFPLTVTSAQKNPTAFYLCASSMLGAETEAFFGQGTRLTVV.

This rearrangement joins TRBV27 to TRBJ2-2; D gene unclear. Between the trimmed V and J ends, which lost 8 bases and 5 bases, there was a span of 15 bases. This CDR3 comprises 14 residues. Per the germline V gene, CDR1 is MNHEY and CDR2 is SMNVEV (reference sequence). The CDR3 DNA follows: TGTGCCAGCCGTAACGTCCTACCTACCGGGGAGCTGTTTTTT. It encodes CASRNVLPTGELFF.

A few counts support this clonotype. V usage is TRBV6-1 and J usage is TRBJ2-7; D ambiguous. Germline lookup yields CDR1 MNHNS and CDR2 SASEGT. Trimming took 6 bases from V and 9 from J, leaving 18 bases between them. This CDR3 has 13 amino acids. The CDR3 reads CASSLKLGPRQYF. CDR3 sequence (DNA): TGTGCCAGCAGCTTAAAGCTCGGACCTCGGCAGTACTTC.

J is TRBJ1-6 and V is TRBV19; D gene unclear. V lost 5 bases and J lost 8, with 10 bases in between. Germline CDR1 LNHDA, CDR2 SQIVND (reference sequence). This CDR3 has 13 residues. CDR3 region: CASSPLRDSPLHF. CDR3 in DNA: TGTGCCAGTAGTCCCCTCCGGGATTCACCCCTCCACTTT.

The gene calls are TRBV7-9 and TRBJ1-5; D perhaps matches TRBD1 (6 bases). V was trimmed by 5 bases and J by 4 bases, leaving 15 bases between them. Per germline, CDR1 SEHNR and CDR2 FQNEAQ (reference sequence). The CDR3 is 15 amino acids. The DNA of the CDR3 is TGTGCCAGCAGCCCAATAGGGGGGAGAAATCAGCCCCAGCATTTT. Residues: CASSPIGGRNQPQHF.

The genes are TRBV5-1 and TRBJ2-7, with D perhaps matching TRBD1 (6 bases). The V end was cut by 4 bases, the J end by 3 bases, with 14 bases between. Looked up from germline, CDR1 is SGHRS and CDR2 is YFSETQ. The CDR3 is made up of 14 amino acids. CDR3 amino acids: CASSIGGVDYEQYF. CDR3 in DNA: TGCGCCAGCAGCATAGGGGGAGTCGACTACGAGCAGTACTTC.